Sequencing of this T cell receptor beta chain was carried out in a study of low-dose radiotherapy and immunotherapy resistance in tumors. Across the whole study: The drug cyclophosphamide was given into a vein at 200 mg/m2 every two weeks, one day before radiation and immunotherapy. Priming of first-strand cDNA relied on TRAV- and TRBV-specific primers (covering alpha and beta chains).

V dropped 2 bases and J dropped 4 bases, with 15 bases sitting between them. Per the germline V gene, CDR1 is MNHEY and CDR2 is SVGEGT. The CDR3 is 15 amino acids. TCRs underwent about 20 PCR cycles of amplification with a constant-region primer and V-primer adapter. Amplification of the isolated mRNA used in vitro transcription. One entry per CDR3 protein, called by TCRdb with MiXCR from the reads. Counted here are under 60,000 distinct CDR3 sequences, approximately 12% occurring once; the ten biggest clones make up 5.5% to 8%. The time point denotes: before trial treatment. Administered to the donors were nivolumab, ipilimumab, aspirin, low-dose cyclophosphamide and low-dose radiotherapy. This clonotype was seen repeatedly, ten times or more.

The sequencing here drew on PBMCs, taken before treatment. The gene calls are TRBV6-2 or TRBV6-3 and TRBJ2-7; D possibly corresponds to TRBD1 (6 bases). The sequence was obtained from a female donor with ovarian cancer. The chain's CDR3 is CASSYVNTGSYEQYF. CDR3 DNA: TGTGCCAGCAGTTACGTCAACACAGGGTCGTACGAGCAGTACTTC.